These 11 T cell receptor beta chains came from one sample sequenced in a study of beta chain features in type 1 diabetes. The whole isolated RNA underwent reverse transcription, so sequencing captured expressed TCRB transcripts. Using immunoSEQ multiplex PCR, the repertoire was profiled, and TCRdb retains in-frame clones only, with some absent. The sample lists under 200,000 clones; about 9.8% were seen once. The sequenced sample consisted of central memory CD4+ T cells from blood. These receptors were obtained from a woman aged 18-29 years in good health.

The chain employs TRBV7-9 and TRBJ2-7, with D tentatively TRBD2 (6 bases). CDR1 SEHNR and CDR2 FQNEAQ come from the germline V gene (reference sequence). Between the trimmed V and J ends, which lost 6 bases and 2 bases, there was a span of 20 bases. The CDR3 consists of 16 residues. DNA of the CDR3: TGTGCCAGCAGAAATATAGGCGCGGGGACCACCTACGAGCAGTACTTC. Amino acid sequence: CASRNIGAGTTYEQYF.

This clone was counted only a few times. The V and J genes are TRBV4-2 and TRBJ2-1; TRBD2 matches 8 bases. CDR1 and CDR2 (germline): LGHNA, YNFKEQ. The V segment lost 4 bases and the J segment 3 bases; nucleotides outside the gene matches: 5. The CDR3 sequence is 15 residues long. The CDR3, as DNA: TGTGCCAGCAGCCCCAGCGGGGGCTTCTACAATGAGCAGTTCTTC. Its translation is CASSPSGGFYNEQFF.

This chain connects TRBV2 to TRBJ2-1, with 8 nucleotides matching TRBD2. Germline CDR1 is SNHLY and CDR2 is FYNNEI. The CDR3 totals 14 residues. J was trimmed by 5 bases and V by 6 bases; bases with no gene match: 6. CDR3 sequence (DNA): TGTGCCAGCAGCAGACTAGCGTCGCACAATGAGCAGTTCTTC. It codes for CASSRLASHNEQFF. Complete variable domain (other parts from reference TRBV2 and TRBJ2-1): EPEVTQTPSHQVTQMGQEVILRCVPISNHLYFYWYRQILGQKVEFLVSFYNNEISEKSEIFDDQFSVERPDGSNFTLKIRSTKLEDSAMYFCASSRLASHNEQFFGPGTRLTVL.

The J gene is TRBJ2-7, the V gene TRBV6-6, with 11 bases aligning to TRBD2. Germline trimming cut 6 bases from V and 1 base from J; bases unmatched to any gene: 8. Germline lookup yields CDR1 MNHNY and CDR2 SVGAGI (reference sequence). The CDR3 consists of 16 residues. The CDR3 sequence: CASSLAGTSGSYEQYF. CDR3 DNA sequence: TGTGCCAGCAGCCTGGCTGGGACTAGCGGTTCCTACGAGCAGTACTTC.

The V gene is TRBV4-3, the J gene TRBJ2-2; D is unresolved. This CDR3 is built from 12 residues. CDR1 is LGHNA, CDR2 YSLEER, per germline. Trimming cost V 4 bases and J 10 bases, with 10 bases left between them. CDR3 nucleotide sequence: TGCGCCAGCAGCCTGCGCCGAGAGGAGCTGTTTTTT. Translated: CASSLRREELFF.

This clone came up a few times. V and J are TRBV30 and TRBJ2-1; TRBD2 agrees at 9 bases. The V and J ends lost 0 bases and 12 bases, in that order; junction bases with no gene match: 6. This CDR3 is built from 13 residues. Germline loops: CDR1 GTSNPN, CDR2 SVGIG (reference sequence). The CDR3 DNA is TGTGCCTGGAGTGTGGGGAGTAGCGGGGGGCAGTTCTTC. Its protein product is CAWSVGSSGGQFF.

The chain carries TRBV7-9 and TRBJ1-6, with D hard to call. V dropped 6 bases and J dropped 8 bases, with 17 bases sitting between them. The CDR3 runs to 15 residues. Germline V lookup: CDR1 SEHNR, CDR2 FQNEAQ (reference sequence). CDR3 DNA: TGTGCCAGCAGTCAGCCCCGGGGTTCCTATTCACCCCTCCACTTT. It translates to CASSQPRGSYSPLHF.

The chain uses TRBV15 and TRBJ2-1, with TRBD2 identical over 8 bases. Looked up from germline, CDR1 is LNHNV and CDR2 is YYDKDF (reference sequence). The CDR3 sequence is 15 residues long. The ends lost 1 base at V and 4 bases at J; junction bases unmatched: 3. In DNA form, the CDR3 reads TGTGCCACCAGCAGAGTGAGCGGGGGTTACAATGAGCAGTTCTTC. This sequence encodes CATSRVSGGYNEQFF. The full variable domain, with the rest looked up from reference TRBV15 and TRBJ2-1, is DAMVIQNPRYQVTQFGKPVTLSCSQTLNHNVMYWYQQKSSQAPKLLFHYYDKDFNNEADTPDNFQSRRPNTSFCFLDIRSPGLGDTAMYLCATSRVSGGYNEQFFGPGTRLTVL.

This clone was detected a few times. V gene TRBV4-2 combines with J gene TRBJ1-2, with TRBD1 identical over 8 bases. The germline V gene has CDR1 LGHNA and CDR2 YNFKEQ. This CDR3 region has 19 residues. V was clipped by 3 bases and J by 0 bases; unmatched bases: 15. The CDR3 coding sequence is TGTGCCAGCAGCCACATCCCCGGACAGGGAGGGGGAGCTAACTATGGCTACACCTTC. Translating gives CASSHIPGQGGGANYGYTF.

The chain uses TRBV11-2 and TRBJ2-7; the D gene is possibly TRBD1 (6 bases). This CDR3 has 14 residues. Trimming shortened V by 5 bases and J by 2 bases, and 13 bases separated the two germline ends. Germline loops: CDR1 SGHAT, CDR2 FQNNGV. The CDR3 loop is CASSQPDRPYEQYF. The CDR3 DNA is TGTGCCAGCAGCCAACCGGACAGACCCTACGAGCAGTACTTC.

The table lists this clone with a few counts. The CDR3 reads CAWSVEALAGSTDTQYF. Here the CDR3 DNA reads TGTGCCTGGAGTGTAGAAGCCCTAGCGGGGTCCACAGATACGCAGTATTTT. The chain has TRBV30 and TRBJ2-3, with TRBD2 matching over 9 bases. Per the germline V gene, CDR1 is GTSNPN and CDR2 is SVGIG (reference sequence). V dropped 0 bases and J dropped 2; count of bases not matched to a gene: 9. The CDR3 is made up of 17 amino acids.